This T cell receptor beta chain was captured by sequencing in a study of blood T cells in healthy people across ages. Overall study: There was about one barcoded beta molecule captured by template switching per two T cells.

In its sample, this clonotype was seen a few times. A second PCR, run for roughly 7 to 12 cycles, used a sample-barcoded 5' primer plus a J-beta primer mix. Every cDNA molecule bore a tag from a template-switch adaptor containing 12 random nucleotides. A single record per CDR3 protein comes from TCRdb applying MiXCR to the 5' RACE reads. The sample lists around 1,800,000 distinct CDR3 sequences, about two fifths occurring once. The CDR3 sequence is 16 residues long. V gave up 0 bases and J gave up 5 bases; unmatched junction bases: 9. Germline assignment: CDR1 SGHRS and CDR2 YFSETQ. The chain employs TRBV5-1 and TRBJ1-2; 8 bases are a match to TRBD1. Sequences were obtained from blood. The source of this sequence is a human donor in good health. CDR3 sequence: CASSLADRELVYGYTF. The DNA for the CDR3 is TGCGCCAGCAGCTTGGCGGACAGGGAATTAGTATATGGCTACACCTTC.